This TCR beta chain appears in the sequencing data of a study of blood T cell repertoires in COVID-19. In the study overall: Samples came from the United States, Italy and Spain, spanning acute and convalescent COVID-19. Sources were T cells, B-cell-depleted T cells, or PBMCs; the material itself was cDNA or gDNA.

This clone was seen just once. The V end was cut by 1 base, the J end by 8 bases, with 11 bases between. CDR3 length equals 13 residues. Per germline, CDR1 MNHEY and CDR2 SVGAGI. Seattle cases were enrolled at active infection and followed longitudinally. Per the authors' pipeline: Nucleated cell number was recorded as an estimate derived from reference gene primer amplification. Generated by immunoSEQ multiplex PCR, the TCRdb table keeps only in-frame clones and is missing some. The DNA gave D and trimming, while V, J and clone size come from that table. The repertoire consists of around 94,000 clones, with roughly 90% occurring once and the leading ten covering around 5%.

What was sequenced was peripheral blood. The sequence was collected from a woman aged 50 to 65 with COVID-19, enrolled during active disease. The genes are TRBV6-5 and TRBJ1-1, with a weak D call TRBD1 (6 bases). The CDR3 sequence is CASSYLQGGEAFF. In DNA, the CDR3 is TGTGCCAGCAGTTACTTACAGGGCGGGGAAGCTTTCTTT.